A selection of T cell receptor beta chains follows, all from one sample in a study of shared clonotypes between healthy human individuals. Produced via immunoSEQ multiplex PCR; TCRdb's table is partial and in-frame only. The repertoire holds 2 million to 2.5 million clones, with roughly 92% as singletons. The sample consisted of naive CD4+ T cells from PBMCs. All receptors derive from a man aged 18-30 years in good health. Some clones in this sample may be carry-over from other donors' samples. CDR3s include the opening cysteine and the closing phenylalanine or tryptophan. The D gene is left open where the match is weak. Clone size is shown for a subset of rows, as once, few, many or a class of expanded clone.

CDR3 | DNA | size | J | D | V
CASSSPGGELFF | TGTGCCAGCTCATCACCAGGGGGAGAACTGTTTTTT | once | TRBJ1-4 | TRBD1 | TRBV18
CASSQESPAVYAPFSYEQYF | TGCGCCAGCAGCCAAGAAAGCCCCGCCGTTTACGCGCCCTTCTCCTACGAGCAGTACTTC | NA | TRBJ2-7 | NA | TRBV4-1
CASSLKGGETQYF | TGTGCCAGCAGCTTGAAGGGAGGAGAGACCCAGTACTTC | NA | TRBJ2-5 | NA | TRBV5-4
CASSSPSGPSYNEQFF | TGTGCCAGCAGTTCCCCGAGCGGACCATCCTACAATGAGCAGTTCTTC | NA | TRBJ2-1 | NA | TRBV27
CASSGGGTYNEQFF | TGTGCCAGCAGTGGGGGAGGGACTTACAATGAGCAGTTCTTC | NA | TRBJ2-1 | TRBD2 | TRBV2
CASSLDTGETQYF | TGTGCCAGCAGCTTGGATACGGGGGAGACCCAGTACTTC | NA | TRBJ2-5 | NA | TRBV5-6
CASSSTGDYGYTF | TGCGCCAGCAGCTCGACGGGAGACTATGGCTACACCTTC | once | TRBJ1-2 | NA | TRBV5-1
CASNGQGAGWNTGELFF | TGCGCCAGCAACGGACAGGGGGCTGGTTGGAACACCGGGGAGCTGTTTTTT | NA | TRBJ2-2 | TRBD1 | TRBV5-1
CASSVGGTSGNTIYF | TGTGCCAGCAGCGTAGGAGGGACCTCTGGAAACACCATATATTTT | NA | TRBJ1-3 | NA | TRBV9
CASSPGGNQPQHF | TGTGCCAGCAGCCCAGGGGGCAATCAGCCCCAGCATTTT | few | TRBJ1-5 | NA | TRBV5-4
CASSDRQGRGGFEAFF | TGTGCCAGCAGTGACCGCCAAGGCAGGGGGGGATTTGAAGCTTTCTTT | few | TRBJ1-1 | TRBD1 | TRBV6-1
CASSLVTGYTYEQYF | TGTGCCAGCAGCTTAGTCACGGGTTACACCTACGAGCAGTACTTC | once | TRBJ2-7 | NA | TRBV7-8
CASSLGRVFYEQYF | TGTGCCAGCAGTTTAGGGAGGGTGTTCTACGAGCAGTACTTC | NA | TRBJ2-7 | TRBD2 | TRBV6-1
CASSLPGLAADNEQFF | TGTGCCAGCAGTCTCCCCGGACTAGCGGCCGACAATGAGCAGTTCTTC | NA | TRBJ2-1 | TRBD2 | TRBV28
CASTGSSGNTIYF | TGTGCCAGTACGGGGAGCTCTGGAAACACCATATATTTT | NA | TRBJ1-3 | NA | TRBV19
CASSAGPEGVREQYF | TGTGCCAGCAGCGCCGGACCTGAGGGAGTAAGGGAGCAGTACTTC | few | TRBJ2-7 | NA | TRBV9
CASSPGQGARNTEAFF | TGTGCCAGCAGCCCCGGACAGGGGGCGCGAAACACTGAAGCTTTCTTT | NA | TRBJ1-1 | TRBD1 | TRBV7-9
CASSPSTGEGYTF | TGTGCCAGCTCACCAAGTACGGGGGAAGGCTACACCTTC | NA | TRBJ1-2 | NA | TRBV18
CASRGGGTGRDVGFSYEQYF | TGTGCCAGCAGGGGGGGAGGGACAGGGAGGGATGTGGGTTTCTCCTACGAGCAGTACTTC | NA | TRBJ2-7 | TRBD1 | TRBV28
CASSIFSSGRLAQYF | TGTGCCAGTAGTATCTTTAGTAGCGGGAGATTGGCCCAGTACTTC | NA | TRBJ2-5 | TRBD2 | TRBV19
CASSRRTGGYNEQFF | TGTGCCAGCTCACGCCGGACTGGAGGGTACAATGAGCAGTTCTTC | NA | TRBJ2-1 | NA | TRBV18
CASSLTGAVNEQYF | TGCGCCAGCAGCTTGACAGGGGCGGTAAACGAGCAGTACTTC | NA | TRBJ2-7 | TRBD1 | TRBV5-1
CASSLSGVSTDTQYF | TGTGCCAGCAGCCTTAGCGGGGTTAGCACAGATACGCAGTATTTT | NA | TRBJ2-3 | TRBD2 | TRBV6-6
CASSLPGRDHGYTF | TGTGCCAGCAGCTTGCCCGGCAGGGACCATGGCTACACCTTC | NA | TRBJ1-2 | NA | TRBV5-4
CASSSSPKGLDGYTF | TGTGCCAGCAGTTCGAGCCCCAAGGGTTTAGATGGCTACACCTTC | once | TRBJ1-2 | NA | TRBV28
CSAADKGAFF | TGCAGTGCCGCTGACAAGGGAGCTTTCTTT | NA | TRBJ1-1 | NA | TRBV20-1
CASSLRVSVSYEQYF | TGTGCCAGCAGCTTAAGGGTAAGCGTCTCCTACGAGCAGTACTTC | NA | TRBJ2-7 | NA | TRBV7-2
CASSVEGETEAFF | TGTGCCAGCAGTGTAGAGGGGGAGACTGAAGCTTTCTTT | few | TRBJ1-1 | NA | TRBV6-4
CASSLGQPGNTIYF | TGTGCCAGCAGCTTAGGACAGCCTGGAAACACCATATATTTT | NA | TRBJ1-3 | NA | TRBV7-9
CASSLPRDRGLVIEEKLFF | TGTGCCAGCAGCCTCCCGAGGGACAGGGGGCTAGTAATAGAAGAAAAACTGTTTTTT | NA | TRBJ1-4 | TRBD1 | TRBV28
CASSFGTGVRGYTF | TGTGCCAGCAGCTTTGGGACAGGGGTCAGAGGCTACACCTTC | few | TRBJ1-2 | TRBD1 | TRBV5-4
CASSQVELAGRNEQFF | TGCGCCAGCAGCCAAGTAGAACTAGCGGGGCGCAATGAGCAGTTCTTC | NA | TRBJ2-1 | TRBD2 | TRBV4-1